Presented here are 30 T cell receptor beta chains from one specimen sequenced in a study of T cell responses to AZD1222 COVID-19 vaccine. The repertoire was sequenced with immunoSEQ multiplex PCR; TCRdb's copy has only in-frame clones and lacks some. Seen here are roughly 140,000 clones, 70% to 90% observed once, and the top ten hold approximately 3%. The source was peripheral blood, collected 28 days after the second AZD1222 dose. These receptor sequences come from an adult who received the AZD1222 COVID-19 vaccine.

The genes are TRBV29-1 and TRBJ2-1, with D unclear. The CDR3 runs 13 residues. Trimming took off 4 bases at V and 9 bases at J, with 16 bases between the two ends. Per germline, CDR1 SQVTM and CDR2 ANQGSEA. Written as DNA, the CDR3 is TGCAGCGTTGTAGGTGCTAGTCAGGTTGAGCAGTTCTTC. It translates to CSVVGASQVEQFF.

This clone was found once. The chain has TRBV7-2 and TRBJ2-7; 11 nucleotides agree with TRBD2. The ends lost 1 base at V and 2 bases at J; junction bases unmatched: 7. The CDR3 extends over 17 amino acids. The germline V gene has CDR1 SGHTA and CDR2 FQGNSA. The CDR3 DNA is TGTGCCAGCAGCTTAGGGCTCCTTAGCGGGGGGGCCTACGAGCAGTACTTC. Protein: CASSLGLLSGGAYEQYF.

This sequence joins TRBV5-4 and TRBJ1-6; the D is unclear. The germline V and J ends were trimmed by 2 bases and 7 bases, with 10 bases remaining between them. Germline V gives CDR1 SGHNT, CDR2 YYREEE (reference sequence). The CDR3 contains 14 residues. In DNA, the CDR3 is TGTGCCAGCAGCTTTGAGGACGGAAATTCACCCCTCCACTTT. Amino acid sequence: CASSFEDGNSPLHF.

V gene TRBV21-1 combines with J gene TRBJ1-6. TRBV21-1 is marked as a pseudogene. The CDR3 runs to 9 residues. The CDR3 is CASSPEHHF. In nucleotides, the CDR3 is TGTGCCAGCAGTCCGGAACACCACTTT.

The gene calls are TRBV19 and TRBJ1-2; D might be TRBD1 (6 bases). Per the germline V gene, CDR1 is LNHDA and CDR2 is SQIVND (reference sequence). The CDR3 sequence is 16 residues long. Trimming removed 10 bases at V and 1 base at J, with 22 bases between. CDR3 DNA: TGTGCCACTAGCGTTCTAGGGGGACCGGTTAACTATGGCTACACCTTC. As protein: CATSVLGGPVNYGYTF.

The chain recombines TRBV5-1 with TRBJ2-3, with D perhaps TRBD2 (6 bases). CDR1 is SGHRS and CDR2 is YFSETQ in the germline V gene. The CDR3 contains 15 residues. Trimming pared 0 bases from V and 1 base from J, leaving 9 bases between. In nucleotides, the CDR3 is TGCGCCAGCAGCTTGGACGGCGGGGGCACAGATACGCAGTATTTT. This sequence encodes CASSLDGGGTDTQYF.

On this clone: One junction end disagrees with the germline gene, perhaps due to a read error. The rearrangement joins TRBV5-1 to TRBJ2-1; 8 bases line up with TRBD2. Per the germline V gene, CDR1 is SGHRS and CDR2 is YFSETQ. The CDR3 runs 14 residues. The CDR3 DNA reads as TGCGCCAGCAGCTTGGCCCCCGGCGGGGGGTCGAGGCTCTTC. It encodes CASSLAPGGGSRLF.

This rearrangement joins TRBV3-1 (or the pseudogene TRBV3-2) to TRBJ2-5, with 8 nucleotides matching TRBD2. CDR1 is LGHDT, CDR2 YNNKEL, per germline (reference sequence). Trimming at V came to 4 bases and at J to 3 bases, leaving 4 bases not matched to a gene. This CDR3 has 14 residues. The DNA of the CDR3 is TGTGCCAGCAGCCGAAAACTAGCGGAAGAGACCCAGTACTTC. The encoded protein is CASSRKLAEETQYF.

This chain links TRBV5-1 with TRBJ1-1, with D unresolved. V dropped 0 bases and J dropped 3 bases, with 6 bases sitting between them. This CDR3 is built from 13 residues. Germline CDR1 and CDR2: SGHRS and YFSETQ. The DNA for the CDR3 is TGCGCCAGCAGCTTGGTCCGCGACACTGAAGCTTTCTTT. It codes for CASSLVRDTEAFF.

The rearrangement links TRBV15 to TRBJ1-5, with 8 bases fitting TRBD1. The germline CDR1 and CDR2 sequences are LNHNV and YYDKDF (reference sequence). The CDR3 consists of 17 residues. The V segment lost 0 bases and the J segment 5 bases; nucleotides outside the gene matches: 9. The CDR3 region has the DNA TGTGCCACCAGCAGAGATCCCCCTGGACAGGGCGATCAGCCCCAGCATTTT. It is translated as CATSRDPPGQGDQPQHF.

This clone has only a few counts. The rearrangement links TRBV11-3 to TRBJ2-5; a possible D gene is TRBD2 (6 bases). Germline CDR1 is SGHNT and CDR2 is YENEEA. The CDR3 is made up of 14 amino acids. With 2 bases removed from V and 5 bases from J, the gap between germline ends came to 12 bases. CDR3 loop: CASSLTTSSETQYF. CDR3 DNA: TGTGCCAGCAGCTTAACGACTAGTTCCGAGACCCAGTACTTC.

This rearrangement joins TRBV18 to TRBJ2-6; D is perhaps TRBD1 (6 bases). CDR1 and CDR2 from the germline V gene are KGHSH and LQKENI. The V end was cut by 2 bases, the J end by 4 bases, with 18 bases between. The CDR3 extends over 18 amino acids. CDR3 DNA: TGTGCCAGCTCACCAACTGGGATGGACAGCTGGGGGGCCAACGTCCTGACTTTC. This encodes CASSPTGMDSWGANVLTF.

This chain joins TRBV11-1 and TRBJ2-3; 12 bases match TRBD2. The CDR3 consists of 16 residues. Looked up from germline, CDR1 is SGHAT and CDR2 is FQDESV (reference sequence). V shed 3 bases and J 2 bases; nucleotides not matched to a gene: 3. The CDR3, as DNA: TGTGCCAGCAGCTTCCGGACTAGCGGGGCCACAGATACGCAGTATTTT. Its translation: CASSFRTSGATDTQYF.

The rearrangement uses TRBV7-2 and TRBJ2-1; D not resolved. CDR1 and CDR2 from the germline V gene are SGHTA and FQGNSA. CDR3 length: 13 residues. The V gene lost 8 bases and the J gene lost 0 bases, with 8 bases spanning the gap. The CDR3 DNA reads as TGTGCCAGCGTCAGAAGCTCCTACAATGAGCAGTTCTTC. Amino acid sequence: CASVRSSYNEQFF.

The chain links TRBV5-1 to TRBJ2-2; D ambiguous. The germline gives CDR1 SGHRS, CDR2 YFSETQ. This CDR3 is built from 15 residues. V shed 2 bases and J shed 0 bases, with 8 bases lying between them. CDR3 amino acids: CASSLRIPNTGELFF. CDR3 nucleotides: TGCGCCAGCAGCTTAAGGATCCCGAACACCGGGGAGCTGTTTTTT.

The rearrangement joins TRBV3-1 (or the pseudogene TRBV3-2) to TRBJ2-3, with 11 bases fitting TRBD2. J gave up 3 bases and V 3 bases, and 2 bases lay outside the gene matches. The CDR3 runs 15 residues. Germline CDR1 and CDR2: LGHDT and YNNKEL (reference sequence). The CDR3 here is CASSQLAGGTDTQYF. The CDR3 DNA reads TGTGCCAGCAGCCAGCTAGCGGGGGGAACAGATACGCAGTATTTT.

The chain couples TRBV30 to TRBJ1-5; D is perhaps TRBD1 (5 bases). V was pared by 1 base and J by 5 bases, with 9 bases between. CDR1 GTSNPN and CDR2 SVGIG come from the germline V gene (reference sequence). This CDR3 has 13 residues. CDR3: CAWSGGTDQPQHF. In nucleotides, the CDR3 is TGTGCCTGGAGTGGGGGGACCGATCAGCCCCAGCATTTT.

The rearrangement uses TRBV3-1 (or the pseudogene TRBV3-2) and TRBJ2-1, with 13 bases aligning to TRBD2. This CDR3 region has 13 residues. V was clipped by 5 bases and J by 16 bases; unmatched bases: 8. Germline V gene sequence: CDR1 LGHDT, CDR2 YNNKEL (reference sequence). The CDR3 coding sequence is TGTGCCAGCAGCGCACTAGCGGGGGGGCTTCTATTCTTC. Encoded protein: CASSALAGGLLFF.

The genes are TRBV19 and TRBJ1-4; unclear D gene. The CDR3 covers 15 residues. V was clipped by 1 base and J by 0 bases, with 6 bases between them. Per germline, CDR1 LNHDA and CDR2 SQIVND (reference sequence). The chain's CDR3 is CASSIGGATNEKLFF. The CDR3 DNA reads TGTGCCAGTAGTATAGGAGGTGCAACTAATGAAAAACTGTTTTTT.

This clone appeared a single time. The CDR3 reads CASSFRGAYGYTF. CDR3 DNA sequence: TGTGCCAGCAGCTTCAGGGGGGCCTATGGCTACACCTTC. J is TRBJ1-2 and V is TRBV7-9; 7 positions agree with TRBD1. CDR3 length: 13 residues. Trimming at V came to 3 bases and at J to 4 bases, leaving 2 bases not matched to a gene. From germline, CDR1 is SEHNR and CDR2 FQNEAQ (reference sequence).

This clone was picked up many times. The chain links TRBV6-2 or TRBV6-3 to TRBJ2-1, with 9 bases aligning to TRBD1. The CDR3 is 16 residues long. With V trimmed by 5 bases and J by 5 bases, 10 bases remained unmatched. CDR1 MNHEY and CDR2 SVGEGT come from the germline V gene. The CDR3 DNA reads TGTGCCAGCAGTAGGGGGCGCGGGACAGGGCACAATGAGCAGTTCTTC. Its translation: CASSRGRGTGHNEQFF.

The chain recombines TRBV5-1 with TRBJ1-6, with D tentatively TRBD1 (5 bases). Deletions cut 0 bases from V and 8 bases from J, with 6 bases between. This CDR3 has 13 amino acids. The germline V gene has CDR1 SGHRS and CDR2 YFSETQ. The CDR3, as DNA: TGCGCCAGCAGCTTGGGAGGGGATTCACCCCTCCACTTT. Protein: CASSLGGDSPLHF.

The V call is TRBV7-9, the J call TRBJ1-2, with TRBD1 matching 7 bases. The V gene end was trimmed by 10 bases and the J gene end by 3 bases; junction bases not matched to a gene: 17. CDR1 and CDR2 from the germline V gene are SEHNR and FQNEAQ (reference sequence). The CDR3 sequence is 16 residues long. The CDR3: CATLWWDSRSDYGYTF. CDR3 coding DNA: TGTGCCACCCTATGGTGGGACAGTCGGTCGGACTATGGCTACACCTTC.

The rearrangement links TRBV3-1 (or the pseudogene TRBV3-2) to TRBJ1-2; 8 nucleotides align to TRBD1. The J segment lost 0 bases and the V segment lost 4 bases, leaving 4 bases of the junction unmatched. The germline CDR1 and CDR2 sequences are LGHDT and YNNKEL (reference sequence). The CDR3 loop spans 15 amino acids. The CDR3 loop reads CASSLLDRANYGYTF. The CDR3 region has the DNA TGTGCCAGCAGCCTTTTGGACAGGGCTAACTATGGCTACACCTTC.

This chain links TRBV28 with TRBJ2-5, with TRBD1 matching 10 bases. The V segment lost 3 bases and the J segment 4 bases; nucleotides outside the gene matches: 11. Germline V gene sequence: CDR1 MDHEN, CDR2 SYDVKM. The CDR3 is 17 amino acids. The CDR3 bases are TGTGCCAGCAGTTTCACCCCGGGACAGGGGACGGGAGAGACCCAGTACTTC. As protein: CASSFTPGQGTGETQYF.

This clone was detected once. The CDR3 DNA is TGTGCCAGCAGATCAGGGGGGAACACTGAAGCTTTCTTT. It yields the protein CASRSGGNTEAFF. The chain joins TRBV6-5 to TRBJ1-1; the match to TRBD1 covers 7 bases. Trimming took 6 bases from V and 1 from J; bases not matched to a gene: 2. In germline, CDR1 is MNHEY, CDR2 SVGAGI. The CDR3 length is 13 residues.

The J gene is TRBJ2-7, the V gene TRBV28; 11 nucleotides align to TRBD2. CDR3 length equals 14 residues. The germline CDR1 and CDR2 sequences are MDHEN and SYDVKM. The V segment lost 5 bases and the J segment 3 bases; nucleotides outside the gene matches: 3. The CDR3 nucleotides are TGTGCCAGCAGTAGAGGACTAGCGGGCTACGAGCAGTACTTC. The encoded protein is CASSRGLAGYEQYF. The whole variable domain, remainder taken from reference TRBV28 and TRBJ2-7, is DVKVTQSSRYLVKRTGEKVFLECVQDMDHENMFWYRQDPGLGLRLIYFSYDVKMKEKGDIPEGYSVSREKKERFSLILESASTNQTSMYLCASSRGLAGYEQYFGPGTRLTVT.

The chain is built from TRBV5-1 and TRBJ2-7; 12 bases line up with TRBD2. In germline, CDR1 is SGHRS, CDR2 YFSETQ. The CDR3 is made up of 19 amino acids. The ends lost 0 bases at V and 0 bases at J; junction bases unmatched: 10. CDR3 in DNA: TGCGCCAGCAGCTTGGAGGGACTAGCGGGTTACGGGAGCTCCTACGAGCAGTACTTC. As protein: CASSLEGLAGYGSSYEQYF.

The chain is built from TRBV19 and TRBJ1-2, with D possibly being TRBD1 (6 bases). Germline-derived CDR1 and CDR2 are LNHDA and SQIVND (reference sequence). CDR3 length: 13 amino acids. Trimming pared 8 bases from V and 2 bases from J, leaving 12 bases between. CDR3 residues: CASSGGRNYGYTF. In nucleotides, the CDR3 is TGTGCCAGTTCCGGGGGGCGAAACTATGGCTACACCTTC.

In its sample, this clone was seen a few times. This chain connects TRBV4-3 to TRBJ1-2; 7 positions agree with TRBD1. From germline, CDR1 is LGHNA and CDR2 YSLEER. With V trimmed by 0 bases and J by 7 bases, 11 bases remained unmatched. This CDR3 is built from 16 residues. Here the CDR3 DNA reads TGCGCCAGCAGCCAAGATGGTACAGGGGTCCTAAGTGGCTACACCTTC. The encoded protein is CASSQDGTGVLSGYTF.